These 15 T cell receptor beta chains were sequenced from one sample in a study of early T cells in non-severe SARS-CoV-2 infection. TCRdb reprocessed the 5' RACE reads via MiXCR and lists one record per CDR3 protein. The repertoire holds about 58,000 distinct CDR3 sequences, with 12% as singletons. Sequencing was performed on whole blood, taken at baseline. The receptors were gathered from an adult who was a healthcare worker with PCR-confirmed SARS-CoV-2 infection or an uninfected control (not recorded which). The donor label of this sample is uncertain.

There are many counts of this clonotype. V and J are TRBV12-3 or TRBV12-4 and TRBJ1-2, with 7 bases identical to TRBD1. V was pared by 5 bases and J by 0 bases, with 6 bases of the junction left unmatched. CDR3 length: 15 amino acids. CDR3 region: CASSPGTATNYGYTF. The CDR3 nucleotides are TGTGCCAGCAGTCCCGGGACAGCCACTAACTATGGCTACACCTTC.

The gene calls are TRBV4-1 and TRBJ2-1; TRBD2 matches at 10 bases. Trimming took 8 bases from V and 3 from J; bases not matched to a gene: 1. Per the germline V gene, CDR1 is MGHRA and CDR2 is YSYEKL. This CDR3 region has 13 residues. The CDR3 sequence is CASGLAVYNEQFF. CDR3 bases: TGCGCCAGCGGACTAGCGGTCTACAATGAGCAGTTCTTC.

The V gene is TRBV5-1, the J gene TRBJ2-4; D assignment may be TRBD1 or TRBD2 (5 bases each). This CDR3 comprises 14 residues. V dropped 0 bases and J dropped 3 bases, with 7 bases sitting between them. Germline CDR1 and CDR2: SGHRS and YFSETQ. CDR3 sequence (DNA): TGCGCCAGCAGCTTGGGAGGGGACAAAAACATTCAGTACTTC. Protein product: CASSLGGDKNIQYF. Complete variable domain (other parts from reference TRBV5-1 and TRBJ2-4): KAGVTQTPRYLIKTRGQQVTLSCSPISGHRSVSWYQQTPGQGLQFLFEYFSETQRNKGNFPGRFSGRQFSNSRSEMNVSTLELGDSALYLCASSLGGDKNIQYFGAGTRLSVL.

This clonotype was observed a few times. The chain joins TRBV10-2 to TRBJ1-1, with D tentatively TRBD1 (6 bases). The V end lost 6 bases, the J end lost 3 bases, and 11 bases lay between the germline ends. The CDR3 is 13 amino acids. Germline lookup yields CDR1 WSHSY and CDR2 SAAADI. The CDR3 DNA sequence: TGCGCCAGCAGAGATTCAGGGGACACTGAAGCTTTCTTT. The encoded protein is CASRDSGDTEAFF.

This clonotype appeared a few times. This chain links TRBV10-3 with TRBJ2-3; 11 nucleotides agree with TRBD1. The CDR3 spans 15 residues. Germline V gene data show CDR1 as ENHRY and CDR2 as SYGVKD. V dropped 6 bases and J dropped 5; count of bases not matched to a gene: 7. CDR3 DNA: TGTGCCATCAGAGAGGACAGGGGGCCAGTAGATACGCAGTATTTT. Translation gives CAIREDRGPVDTQYF.

The chain is built from TRBV5-1 and TRBJ2-3; 7 bases are shared with TRBD2. Losses at the gene ends were 4 bases for V and 3 bases for J; bases not matched to a gene: 14. Germline V CDR1 and CDR2: SGHRS, YFSETQ. The CDR3 extends over 17 amino acids. CDR3 nucleotide sequence: TGCGCCAGCAGCCCGGCGGGACTAAAGCCCGGGACAGATACGCAGTATTTT. Translated, it gives CASSPAGLKPGTDTQYF.

This chain uses TRBV14 with TRBJ1-1, with D unclear. The CDR3 extends over 13 amino acids. Germline-derived CDR1 and CDR2 are SGHDN and FVKESK. With 8 bases removed from V and 1 base from J, the gap between germline ends came to 11 bases. The chain's CDR3 is CASCRNSNTEAFF. CDR3 nucleotides: TGTGCCAGCTGTAGGAATTCGAACACTGAAGCTTTCTTT.

J is TRBJ2-1 and V is TRBV7-9, with 9 bases identical to TRBD2. CDR3 length: 15 residues. V shed 4 bases and J 3 bases; nucleotides not matched to a gene: 4. Per the germline V gene, CDR1 is SEHNR and CDR2 is FQNEAQ (reference sequence). CDR3 loop: CASSYSGGLYNEQFF. Written as DNA, the CDR3 is TGTGCCAGCAGCTATAGCGGGGGCCTCTACAATGAGCAGTTCTTC.

V and J are TRBV20-1 and TRBJ1-6; weak D call: TRBD1 (5 bases). V lost 4 bases and J 7 bases, leaving 17 bases between the germline ends. This CDR3 is built from 15 residues. Germline V gene lookup returns CDR1 DFQATT and CDR2 SNEGSKA (reference sequence). CDR3 protein: CSAMTEGAFNSPLHF. DNA for the CDR3: TGCAGTGCTATGACGGAAGGGGCCTTCAATTCACCCCTCCACTTT.

This clonotype was seen a few times. V usage is TRBV7-8 and J usage is TRBJ1-1, with 9 nucleotides matching TRBD1. The CDR3 totals 13 residues. The V gene end was trimmed by 4 bases and the J gene end by 10 bases; junction bases not matched to a gene: 7. CDR1 is SGHVS, CDR2 FQNEAQ, per germline. CDR3 in DNA: TGTGCCAGCAGCTCGGACAGGGGATGGGGAGCTTTCTTT. Translating gives CASSSDRGWGAFF.

V gene TRBV6-1 combines with J gene TRBJ2-2, with D perhaps matching TRBD1 or TRBD2 (5 bases each). Trimming took 8 bases from V and 2 from J, leaving 18 bases between them. The CDR3 spans 16 residues. From germline, CDR1 is MNHNS and CDR2 SASEGT. CDR3 DNA: TGTGCCAGCCTGGGGGTGTGGACGGCTAACACCGGGGAGCTGTTTTTT. Protein sequence: CASLGVWTANTGELFF.

This clonotype was found a few times. The V gene is TRBV7-3, the J gene TRBJ2-3; D gene ambiguous. The CDR3 extends over 14 amino acids. V lost 5 bases and J lost 2, with 11 bases in between. Germline V gene data show CDR1 as SGHTA and CDR2 as FQGTGA. The CDR3 sequence: CASSLDQTTDTQYF. CDR3 in DNA: TGTGCCAGCAGCCTGGACCAAACCACAGATACGCAGTATTTT.

CDR3 in amino acids: CASGPNSNQPQHF. CDR3 in DNA: TGTGCTAGTGGTCCCAATAGCAATCAGCCCCAGCATTTT. The rearrangement joins TRBV12-5 to TRBJ1-5; D gene ambiguous. Trimming removed 5 bases at V and 0 bases at J, with 5 bases between. The CDR3 runs 13 residues. Per germline, CDR1 LGHNT and CDR2 FRNRAP.

The genes are TRBV9 and TRBJ2-3; 10 bases are shared with TRBD2. Germline CDR1 reads SGDLS; CDR2 reads YYNGEE. The ends lost 3 bases at V and 1 base at J; junction bases unmatched: 5. The CDR3 length is 16 residues. The CDR3 DNA sequence: TGTGCCAGCAGCGATAGACTAGCGGGTCGCACAGATACGCAGTATTTT. It translates to CASSDRLAGRTDTQYF.

This clonotype was detected only a few times. This chain joins TRBV7-6 and TRBJ2-5, with TRBD2 as a possible D gene (5 bases). The length of the CDR3 is 16 residues. Trimming cost V 3 bases and J 1 base, with 15 bases left between them. Germline V gene sequence: CDR1 SGHVS, CDR2 FNYEAQ. The CDR3 DNA sequence: TGTGCCAGCAGCTTCCTAGCACTTTCCGGCCAAGAGACCCAGTACTTC. Translating gives CASSFLALSGQETQYF.